This TCR beta chain came from a study of patients and donors after allogeneic stem cell transplantation. TCRdb analysed the RT-PCR reads with MiXCR anew, one entry per CDR3 protein. This sample carries fewer than 75,000 distinct CDR3 sequences, about 14% of them seen once, and the ten largest clones take approximately 33%. Per the germline V gene, CDR1 is MDHEN and CDR2 is SYDVKM. With V trimmed by 9 bases and J by 1 base, 7 bases remained unmatched. CDR3 length: 14 amino acids. This clonotype was recorded many times. The sequence was obtained from a human donor who was either an allogeneic HSCT recipient or a stem cell or donor lymphocyte infusion donor (not recorded which). It is not recorded whose cells these are; they may come from a transplant donor. Sequences were obtained from blood, either unsorted or a sorted T cell fraction (not recorded which). The V gene is TRBV28, the J gene TRBJ1-1, with 8 bases matching TRBD1. The CDR3 is CASPGGAGNTEAFF. The CDR3 DNA reads as TGTGCCAGTCCAGGGGGCGCAGGGAACACTGAAGCTTTCTTT.